Presented here are 15 T cell receptor beta chains from one specimen sequenced in a study of blood T cell repertoires in COVID-19. Assay: immunoSEQ multiplex PCR; the TCRdb copy retains only in-frame clones and omits some. Among nearly 350,000 clones, around 83% were seen once, and the ten largest hold under 3%. The specimen sequenced was peripheral blood. The receptor set was obtained from a man aged 30 to 39 with active or convalescent COVID-19.

The CDR3 region is CASSQEQGYYGYTF. The CDR3 DNA reads as TGTGCCAGCAGCCAAGAACAGGGGTACTATGGCTACACCTTC. This chain links TRBV3-1 (or the pseudogene TRBV3-2) with TRBJ1-2; 7 bases line up with TRBD1. CDR3 size: 14 residues. Germline assignment: CDR1 LGHDT and CDR2 YNNKEL (reference sequence). Unmatched junction bases numbered 1, after V lost 0 bases and J lost 3 bases.

This clone was seen only once. The rearrangement joins TRBV21-1 to TRBJ1-3; TRBD1, the table's D call, was not compared with the DNA. TRBV21-1 is flagged as a pseudogene. The CDR3 length is 20 residues. DNA for the CDR3: TGTGCCAGCAGCAAAGTGGGACAATACTGGGTAGAGGTCTCTGGAAACACCATATATTTT. Translating it yields CASSKVGQYWVEVSGNTIYF.

The chain uses TRBV9 and TRBJ2-7, with a weak D call TRBD2 (6 bases). The CDR3 spans 14 residues. Trimming pared 4 bases from V and 6 bases from J, leaving 17 bases between. CDR1 is SGDLS, CDR2 YYNGEE, per germline. CDR3 bases: TGTGCCAGCAGCTCACCGGGAGCTGGGGGCGAGCAGTACTTC. Its translation is CASSSPGAGGEQYF.

This clone turned up a few times. The chain has TRBV6-2 or TRBV6-3 and TRBJ1-5; maybe TRBD1 (5 bases). The germline gives CDR1 MNHEY, CDR2 SVGEGT. V was trimmed by 0 bases and J by 9 bases, leaving 6 bases between them. This CDR3 has 12 amino acids. The DNA for the CDR3 is TGTGCCAGCAGTTACTCCCAGGGGCCCCAGCATTTT. It encodes CASSYSQGPQHF.

The chain joins TRBV28 to TRBJ1-2, with 8 nucleotides matching TRBD1. Germline loops: CDR1 MDHEN, CDR2 SYDVKM. This CDR3 has 14 amino acids. V dropped 5 bases and J dropped 6; count of bases not matched to a gene: 8. CDR3 protein: CASSLRRTGNGYTF. DNA for the CDR3: TGTGCCAGCAGTCTCCGCAGGACAGGGAATGGCTACACCTTC.

This clone came up once. This sequence joins TRBV4-2 and TRBJ2-7, with 12 bases fitting TRBD2. CDR3 length equals 16 residues. Germline assignment: CDR1 LGHNA and CDR2 YNFKEQ. V trimming: 3 bases; J trimming: 2 bases; junction bases outside the gene matches: 5. As DNA, the CDR3 is TGTGCCAGCAGCCAGGACCTAGCGGGGGGGACCTACGAGCAGTACTTC. This gives the protein CASSQDLAGGTYEQYF.

This clone was observed once. This sequence joins TRBV29-1 and TRBJ2-3, with 8 bases that match TRBD1. With 3 bases clipped from V and 5 bases from J, the junction kept 4 bases outside the gene matches. The CDR3 loop spans 13 amino acids. Germline loops: CDR1 SQVTM, CDR2 ANQGSEA. The CDR3 reads CSVEGTGGDTQYF. Written as DNA, the CDR3 is TGCAGCGTTGAGGGGACAGGCGGAGATACGCAGTATTTT.

The rearrangement joins TRBV7-2 to TRBJ1-1, with 9 bases aligning to TRBD1. Trimming removed 5 bases from V and 8 bases from J; junction bases left unmatched: 9. CDR1 and CDR2 (germline): SGHTA, FQGNSA. The CDR3 covers 14 residues. The CDR3 DNA reads TGTGCCAGCAGCCTAACGGGACAGGGTTCGGAAGCTTTCTTT. Its translation is CASSLTGQGSEAFF.

This clone has only a few counts. This chain joins TRBV7-2 and TRBJ1-4; TRBD1 matches at 7 bases. The V gene's germline CDR1 is SGHTA and CDR2 FQGNSA. Trimming took 1 base from V and 7 from J; bases not matched to a gene: 3. This CDR3 comprises 14 residues. The CDR3 region is CASSLDRGGEKLFF. DNA for the CDR3: TGTGCCAGCAGCTTAGACAGGGGTGGTGAAAAACTGTTTTTT.

The V call is TRBV4-1, the J call TRBJ2-7; D perhaps matches TRBD2 (6 bases). The CDR3 sequence is 14 residues long. The V gene's germline CDR1 is MGHRA and CDR2 YSYEKL. With 3 bases removed from V and 5 bases from J, the gap between germline ends came to 14 bases. CDR3: CASSQGPEGDEQYF. For the CDR3, the DNA is TGCGCCAGCAGCCAGGGACCGGAGGGAGACGAGCAGTACTTC.

The J gene is TRBJ2-1, the V gene TRBV15, with 13 bases that match TRBD2. The CDR3 totals 18 residues. V trimming: 0 bases; J trimming: 4 bases; junction bases outside the gene matches: 6. The germline CDR1 and CDR2 sequences are LNHNV and YYDKDF (reference sequence). CDR3 sequence: CATSRDRLAGGRYNEQFF. The CDR3 DNA reads TGTGCCACCAGCAGAGATCGACTAGCGGGAGGCCGATACAATGAGCAGTTCTTC. Filled out from reference TRBV15 and TRBJ2-1, the complete variable domain reads DAMVIQNPRYQVTQFGKPVTLSCSQTLNHNVMYWYQQKSSQAPKLLFHYYDKDFNNEADTPDNFQSRRPNTSFCFLDIRSPGLGDTAMYLCATSRDRLAGGRYNEQFFGPGTRLTVL.

This clone has just a few counts. V usage is TRBV2 and J usage is TRBJ2-7; the D gene is possibly TRBD2 (5 bases). V lost 2 bases, J lost 4 bases, and 18 bases lay in between. Germline CDR1 is SNHLY and CDR2 is FYNNEI. The CDR3 extends over 16 amino acids. CDR3 amino acids: CASSETGRARGYEQYF. In nucleotides, the CDR3 is TGTGCCAGCAGTGAAACCGGGCGCGCCCGAGGGTACGAGCAGTACTTC.

V and J are TRBV6-5 and TRBJ1-3; D call uncertain. V was pared by 7 bases and J by 0 bases, with 13 bases between. Germline V gene data show CDR1 as MNHEY and CDR2 as SVGAGI. This CDR3 region has 15 residues. This CDR3 reads CASKDSVLSGNTIYF. CDR3 in DNA: TGTGCCAGCAAAGATTCAGTTCTCTCTGGAAACACCATATATTTT.

This clone was picked up one time. This chain joins TRBV5-1 and TRBJ2-2, with D tentatively TRBD2 (6 bases). Germline V gene lookup returns CDR1 SGHRS and CDR2 YFSETQ. This CDR3 contains 16 residues. The ends were cut back, 2 bases at V and 6 bases at J, with 17 bases in the middle. Here the CDR3 reads CASSFGTDASAGELFF. The CDR3 bases are TGCGCCAGCAGCTTCGGGACTGACGCCAGCGCCGGGGAGCTGTTTTTT.

CDR3 sequence reads: CASSPTGLGYTF. CDR3 DNA sequence: TGTGCCAGCAGCCCCACAGGTCTTGGCTACACCTTC. J is TRBJ1-2 and V is TRBV3-1 (or the pseudogene TRBV3-2); TRBD1 is a possible D gene (5 bases). This CDR3 spans 12 amino acids. Trimming stripped 4 bases from V and 7 bases from J, with 10 bases between. Germline V lookup: CDR1 LGHDT, CDR2 YNNKEL (reference sequence).